This TCR beta chain was captured in a study of control samples from healthy donors and cancer patients. The data were produced by immunoSEQ multiplex PCR, yet TCRdb's version contains in-frame clones alone and is incomplete. The repertoire has 210,000 or so clones, roughly nine tenths of them found once; the top ten carry less than 2%. Trimming stripped 3 bases from V and 6 bases from J, with 12 bases between. The CDR3 runs 14 residues. Germline V gene lookup returns CDR1 SGHDT and CDR2 YYEEEE. The sample comprised blood. The V call is TRBV5-6, the J call TRBJ1-4; D gene uncertain. The origin of this receptor is a man younger than 45 in good health. DNA of the CDR3: TGTGCCAGCAGCTCTGAGGTGGGAGATGAAAAACTGTTTTTT. Residues: CASSSEVGDEKLFF.